A selection of T cell receptor beta chains follows, all from one sample in a study of T cell responses to AZD1222 COVID-19 vaccine. Clones were read by immunoSEQ multiplex PCR, and TCRdb kept only the in-frame ones, dropping some. The table records about 200,000 clones, 94% of them present only once. This specimen consisted of peripheral blood, obtained 28 days after the second dose of the MenACWY control vaccine. The receptors were sampled from an adult who received the MenACWY meningococcal vaccine as a control. CDR3s include the opening cysteine and the closing phenylalanine or tryptophan. A D gene is named only where the DNA matches it firmly.

v_call d_call cdr3_aa
TRBV9 - CASSSGDWAGRGGNTIYF
TRBV27 TRBD1 CASSLKTGAYEQYF
TRBV7-9 - CASSLGGASTDTQYF
TRBV29-1 - CSVDRGRSDYTF
TRBV7-9 - CASSLDVTANYGYTF
TRBV7-2 - CASSDVSTYAYEQYF
TRBV27 TRBD1 CASSPGTGGFYGYTF
TRBV3-1/TRBV3-2 - CASSPQGGHLGVYTF
TRBV2 - CASSVTGNYEQYF
TRBV28 TRBD1 CASSVGQGMEKLFF
TRBV6-2/TRBV6-3 - CASSHGNQPQHF
TRBV5-3 - CATLERAGGNTIYF
TRBV15 - CATSREGKRPMNTEAFF
TRBV5-4 - CASSLNSYTGELFF
TRBV4-3 - CASSQLPGEGNTIYF
TRBV2 - CASSEVPANTGELFF
TRBV7-2 TRBD1 CASSRDSQDYGYTF
TRBV3-1/TRBV3-2 - CASSQNPGSYEQYF